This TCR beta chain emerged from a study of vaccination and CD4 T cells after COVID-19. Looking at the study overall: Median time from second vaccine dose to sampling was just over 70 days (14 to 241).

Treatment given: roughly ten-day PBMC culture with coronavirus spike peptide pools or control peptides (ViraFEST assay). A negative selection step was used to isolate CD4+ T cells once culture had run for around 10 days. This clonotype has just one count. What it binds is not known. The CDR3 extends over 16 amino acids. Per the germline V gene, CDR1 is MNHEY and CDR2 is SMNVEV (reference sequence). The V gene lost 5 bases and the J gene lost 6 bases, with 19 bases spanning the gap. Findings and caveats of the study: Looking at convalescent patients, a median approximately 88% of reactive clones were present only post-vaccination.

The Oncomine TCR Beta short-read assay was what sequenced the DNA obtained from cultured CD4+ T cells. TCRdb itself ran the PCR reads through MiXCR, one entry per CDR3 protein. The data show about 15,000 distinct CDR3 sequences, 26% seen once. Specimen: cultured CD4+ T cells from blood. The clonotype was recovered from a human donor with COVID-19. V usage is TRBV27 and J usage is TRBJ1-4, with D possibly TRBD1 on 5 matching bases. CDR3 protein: CASSLRDPWTDEKLFF. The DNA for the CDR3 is TGTGCCAGCAGTCTCCGGGACCCGTGGACGGATGAAAAACTGTTTTTT.